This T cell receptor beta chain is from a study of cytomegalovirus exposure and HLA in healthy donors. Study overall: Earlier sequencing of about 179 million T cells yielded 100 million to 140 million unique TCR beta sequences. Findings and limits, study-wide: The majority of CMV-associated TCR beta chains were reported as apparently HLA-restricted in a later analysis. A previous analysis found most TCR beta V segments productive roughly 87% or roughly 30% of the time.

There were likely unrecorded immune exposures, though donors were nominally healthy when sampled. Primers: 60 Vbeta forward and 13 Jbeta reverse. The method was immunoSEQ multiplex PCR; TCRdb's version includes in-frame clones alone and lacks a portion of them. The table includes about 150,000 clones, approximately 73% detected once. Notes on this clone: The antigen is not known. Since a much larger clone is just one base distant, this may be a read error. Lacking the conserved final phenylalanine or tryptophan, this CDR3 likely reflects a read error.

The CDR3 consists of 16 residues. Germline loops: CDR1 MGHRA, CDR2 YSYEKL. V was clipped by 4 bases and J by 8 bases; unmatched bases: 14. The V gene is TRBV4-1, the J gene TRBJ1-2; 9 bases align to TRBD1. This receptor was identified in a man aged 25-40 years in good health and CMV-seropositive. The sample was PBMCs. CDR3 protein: CASSPVGTGHFGGYTL. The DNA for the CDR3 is TGCGCCAGCAGCCCTGTCGGGACAGGGCATTTTGGAGGCTACACCCTC.